This T cell receptor (beta chain) came from a study of Ad26.COV2.S vaccination and SARS-CoV-2 variants. Study-level background: Ad26.COV2.S was injected intramuscularly once or twice, 56 days apart. Points from the study as a whole: Reported post-vaccination CD8+ and CD4+ T cell responses to spike showed substantial breadth.

Treatment described: about 20 received Ad26.COV2.S at low or high dose, single or two shots; roughly five received placebo; per-sample allocation not given. The samples date from day 63 after the first vaccine or placebo injection. The data were produced by immunoSEQ multiplex PCR, yet TCRdb's version contains in-frame clones alone and is incomplete. The data contain hundreds of thousands of clones, about nine tenths of them seen just once; the ten biggest clones take up roughly 6%. Notes on this clone: Its antigen remains unknown. Other DNA variants within this sample encode the same CDR3.

This clonotype originated in a person between 18 and 60 years old who received the Ad26.COV2.S COVID-19 vaccine or a placebo. The sequencing here drew on peripheral blood, taken in a trial of Ad26.COV2.S vaccine versus placebo.

This chain's CDR3 is CASSLGGRNTIYF. The CDR3 DNA reads as TGTGCCAGCAGTTTAGGTGGGAGAAACACCATATATTTT. This chain links TRBV28 with TRBJ1-3; D ambiguous. The V and J ends lost 2 bases and 5 bases respectively, with 7 bases between them. This CDR3 region has 13 residues. In germline, CDR1 is MDHEN, CDR2 SYDVKM.